Here is one T cell receptor (beta chain) with its context. This specimen comes from a study of blood T cell repertoires in COVID-19. The repertoire was sequenced with immunoSEQ multiplex PCR; TCRdb's copy has only in-frame clones and lacks some. This table holds approximately 300,000 clones, 65% to 90% found once. V gave up 2 bases and J gave up 7 bases, with 11 bases separating them. This CDR3 is 13 amino acids long. Germline CDR1 is MNHNS and CDR2 is SASEGT. Sequences were obtained from PBMCs or T cells enriched from blood (not recorded which). The sequence came from a woman aged 18-29 years who had recovered from COVID-19. V and J are TRBV6-1 and TRBJ1-1; D gene ambiguous. The CDR3 here is CASSEKASGEAFF. The CDR3, as DNA: TGTGCCAGCAGTGAAAAGGCCTCAGGTGAAGCTTTCTTT.